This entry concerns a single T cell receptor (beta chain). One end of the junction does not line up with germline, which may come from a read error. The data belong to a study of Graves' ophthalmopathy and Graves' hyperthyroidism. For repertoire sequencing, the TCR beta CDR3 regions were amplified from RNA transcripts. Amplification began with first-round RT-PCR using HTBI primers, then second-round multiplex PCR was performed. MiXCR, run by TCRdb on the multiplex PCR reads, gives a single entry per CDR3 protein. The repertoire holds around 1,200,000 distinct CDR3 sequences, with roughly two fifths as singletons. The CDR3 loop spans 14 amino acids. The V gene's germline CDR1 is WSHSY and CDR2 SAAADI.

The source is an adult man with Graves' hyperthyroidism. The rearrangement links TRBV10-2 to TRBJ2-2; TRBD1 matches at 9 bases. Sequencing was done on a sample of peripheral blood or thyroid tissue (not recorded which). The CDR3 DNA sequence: TGTGCCACCAGTGATCACAGGGGGCCCGGGGAGCTGTTTTTT. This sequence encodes CATSDHRGPGELFF.